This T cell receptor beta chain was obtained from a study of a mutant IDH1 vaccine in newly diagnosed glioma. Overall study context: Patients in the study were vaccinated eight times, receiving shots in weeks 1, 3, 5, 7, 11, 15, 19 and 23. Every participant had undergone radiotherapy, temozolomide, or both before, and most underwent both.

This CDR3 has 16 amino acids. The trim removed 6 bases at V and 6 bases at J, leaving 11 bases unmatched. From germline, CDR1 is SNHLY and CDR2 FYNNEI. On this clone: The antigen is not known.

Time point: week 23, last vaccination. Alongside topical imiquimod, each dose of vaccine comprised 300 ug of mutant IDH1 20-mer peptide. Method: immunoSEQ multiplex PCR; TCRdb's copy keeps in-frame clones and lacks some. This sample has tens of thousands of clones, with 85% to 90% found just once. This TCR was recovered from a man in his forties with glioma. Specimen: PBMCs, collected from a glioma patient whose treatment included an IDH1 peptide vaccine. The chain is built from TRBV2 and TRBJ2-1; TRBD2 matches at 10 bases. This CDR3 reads CASRDILAGTFNEQFF. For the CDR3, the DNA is TGTGCCAGCAGGGATATACTAGCGGGAACCTTCAATGAGCAGTTCTTC. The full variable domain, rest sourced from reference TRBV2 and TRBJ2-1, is EPEVTQTPSHQVTQMGQEVILRCVPISNHLYFYWYRQILGQKVEFLVSFYNNEISEKSEIFDDQFSVERPDGSNFTLKIRSTKLEDSAMYFCASRDILAGTFNEQFFGPGTRLTVL.